Shown below are 20 T cell receptor beta chains from a single sample sequenced in a study of Ad26.COV2.S vaccination and SARS-CoV-2 variants. The treatment here: 15 to 20 received Ad26.COV2.S at low or high dose, single or two shots; 5 received placebo; per-sample allocation not given. The study sampled participants on day 63 after the first vaccine or placebo injection. This table comes from immunoSEQ multiplex PCR, and its TCRdb copy is limited to in-frame clones, with some not included. The table records more than 300,000 clones, roughly 90% of them present only once. Sequences were derived from peripheral blood, sampled in a trial of Ad26.COV2.S vaccine versus placebo. The receptors were sampled from a person between 18 and 65 years old who received the Ad26.COV2.S COVID-19 vaccine or a placebo.

This chain connects TRBV18 to TRBJ1-2, with D perhaps TRBD1 (6 bases). Germline-derived CDR1 and CDR2 are KGHSH and LQKENI. Deletions cut 3 bases from V and 5 bases from J, with 22 bases between. CDR3 length: 17 residues. CDR3 region: CASSPPSDQGRGYGYTF. The CDR3 bases are TGTGCCAGCTCACCCCCCTCGGATCAGGGGCGCGGGTATGGCTACACCTTC.

This chain uses TRBV24-1 with TRBJ2-7; the match to TRBD2 covers 8 bases. Germline CDR1 and CDR2: KGHDR and SFDVKD. Trimming at V came to 2 bases and at J to 7 bases, leaving 9 bases not matched to a gene. The CDR3 spans 15 residues. The chain's CDR3 is CATSDSRAGGVEQYF. In DNA form, the CDR3 reads TGTGCCACCAGTGATTCGCGGGCGGGAGGAGTTGAGCAGTACTTC.

V is TRBV3-1 (or the pseudogene TRBV3-2) and J is TRBJ1-2; D not resolved. The CDR3 length is 14 residues. The V end lost 3 bases, the J end lost 6 bases, and 14 bases lay between the germline ends. Germline V gene data show CDR1 as LGHDT and CDR2 as YNNKEL (reference sequence). The CDR3: CASSHLGWEHGYTF. The DNA for the CDR3 is TGTGCCAGCAGCCACCTCGGGTGGGAACATGGCTACACCTTC.

The chain combines TRBV28 with TRBJ2-6; D is unresolved. Looked up from germline, CDR1 is MDHEN and CDR2 is SYDVKM. CDR3 length: 15 residues. V was shortened by 6 bases and J by 0 bases, with 9 bases between the two germline ends. Here the CDR3 reads CASRLGASGANVLTF. CDR3 sequence (DNA): TGTGCCAGCAGGCTAGGTGCCTCTGGGGCCAACGTCCTGACTTTC.

The rearrangement uses TRBV4-1 and TRBJ1-2; possible D gene TRBD1, 5 bases. V was cut by 4 bases and J by 14 bases, with 17 bases left in between. Germline CDR1 and CDR2: MGHRA and YSYEKL. This CDR3 comprises 12 residues. The CDR3 DNA is TGCGCCAGCAGCCGGGACCGGAGCGCTAGAACCTTC. Translating gives CASSRDRSARTF.

This chain connects TRBV2 to TRBJ2-1; D gene uncertain. Looked up from germline, CDR1 is SNHLY and CDR2 is FYNNEI. The V gene lost 10 bases and the J gene lost 7 bases, with 8 bases spanning the gap. The length of the CDR3 is 10 residues. Here the CDR3 reads CATGYNEQFF. Here the CDR3 DNA reads TGTGCCACCGGATATAATGAGCAGTTCTTC.

The rearrangement uses TRBV5-1 and TRBJ2-2; D gene uncertain. CDR1 and CDR2 (germline): SGHRS, YFSETQ. Trimming stripped 1 base from V and 2 bases from J, with 6 bases between. The CDR3 totals 14 residues. CDR3 bases: TGCGCCAGCAGCTTGAACATCAACACCGGGGAGCTGTTTTTT. Protein: CASSLNINTGELFF.

V and J are TRBV12-3 or TRBV12-4 and TRBJ2-1; D uncertain. V lost 2 bases and J lost 4, with 6 bases in between. This CDR3 has 13 residues. This chain's CDR3 is CASSLKEYNEQFF. The CDR3 DNA is TGTGCCAGCAGTTTAAAAGAGTACAATGAGCAGTTCTTC.

The chain employs TRBV13 and TRBJ2-1; TRBD2 agrees at 11 bases. J gave up 5 bases and V 5 bases, and 5 bases lay outside the gene matches. Germline V gene lookup returns CDR1 PRHDT and CDR2 FYEKMQ (reference sequence). The CDR3 spans 15 residues. CDR3 nucleotide sequence: TGTGCCAGCAGCGCCCAGGGACTAGCGGACAATGAGCAGTTCTTC. Protein: CASSAQGLADNEQFF.

This chain links TRBV19 with TRBJ2-7; TRBD2 might be the D (6 bases). The CDR3 is 14 amino acids. Deletions cut 6 bases from V and 2 bases from J, with 14 bases between. Germline loops: CDR1 LNHDA, CDR2 SQIVND (reference sequence). The CDR3 loop reads CASSPGVLTYEQYF. CDR3 sequence (DNA): TGTGCCAGTAGCCCGGGGGTACTAACCTACGAGCAGTACTTC.

The genes are TRBV28 and TRBJ1-2, with no clear D. From germline, CDR1 is MDHEN and CDR2 SYDVKM. This CDR3 contains 14 residues. The V and J ends lost 6 bases and 8 bases respectively, with 19 bases between them. The CDR3 bases are TGTGCCAGCAGACCCTCGGCGGATTGGACGGGCTACACCTTC. It encodes CASRPSADWTGYTF.

V and J are TRBV6-5 and TRBJ1-2; possible D gene TRBD1, 5 bases. The CDR3 is made up of 13 amino acids. Germline CDR1 and CDR2: MNHEY and SVGAGI. Trimming left V 8 bases short and J 1 base short, with 11 bases between. The CDR3 sequence: CASARQGNYGYTF. In DNA form, the CDR3 reads TGTGCCAGCGCTAGGCAGGGTAACTATGGCTACACCTTC.

The V gene is TRBV3-1 (or the pseudogene TRBV3-2), the J gene TRBJ2-1; 11 bases align to TRBD2. The CDR3 is 16 amino acids. Per germline, CDR1 LGHDT and CDR2 YNNKEL (reference sequence). The V gene end was trimmed by 4 bases and the J gene end by 4 bases; junction bases not matched to a gene: 6. CDR3 nucleotides: TGTGCCAGCAGCCCGAATAGCGGGGGGGGTTACAATGAGCAGTTCTTC. Its protein is CASSPNSGGGYNEQFF.

The sample holds many counts of this clone. The same CDR3 can be traced to other DNA sequences in this sample. The CDR3 nucleotides read TGTGCCAGCAGTTTGAATCGGGCGGGAGCTTTCTTT. It codes for CASSLNRAGAFF. The chain combines TRBV28 with TRBJ1-1; D uncertain. Trimming took 3 bases from V and 10 from J, leaving 12 bases between them. CDR3 length equals 12 residues. CDR1 is MDHEN, CDR2 SYDVKM, per germline.

V is TRBV9 and J is TRBJ2-3; 7 bases agree with TRBD1. Germline assignment: CDR1 SGDLS and CDR2 YYNGEE. This CDR3 has 15 residues. V lost 4 bases, J lost 2 bases, and 7 bases stayed unmatched. The CDR3 DNA follows: TGTGCCAGCAGCCCTACCGGACAGGTCACAGATACGCAGTATTTT. Amino acid sequence: CASSPTGQVTDTQYF.

This chain links TRBV28 with TRBJ2-7; no firm D call. The length of the CDR3 is 10 residues. V was trimmed by 11 bases and J by 4 bases, leaving 9 bases between them. Germline values: CDR1 MDHEN, CDR2 SYDVKM. The CDR3 loop reads CAAKGYEQYF. CDR3 DNA sequence: TGTGCCGCCAAAGGGTACGAGCAGTACTTC.

This clone occurred once. The chain employs TRBV6-2 or TRBV6-3 and TRBJ2-4; D uncertain. The V and J ends lost 6 bases and 0 bases respectively, with 9 bases between them. The CDR3 consists of 14 residues. CDR1 is MNHEY, CDR2 SVGEGT, per germline. This CDR3 is CASSPRAAKNIQYF. DNA for the CDR3: TGTGCCAGCAGCCCCCGCGCAGCCAAAAACATTCAGTACTTC.

The chain has TRBV30 and TRBJ2-1; 10 bases line up with TRBD2. The germline V gene has CDR1 GTSNPN and CDR2 SVGIG (reference sequence). This CDR3 spans 21 amino acids. With 5 bases clipped from V and 0 bases from J, the junction kept 22 bases outside the gene matches. The CDR3 loop reads CAWEGLAGASYEVGSYNEQFF. The CDR3 DNA reads TGTGCCTGGGAAGGGCTAGCGGGAGCTTCCTACGAGGTGGGCTCCTACAATGAGCAGTTCTTC.

The rearrangement links TRBV5-6 to TRBJ1-1; the D is unclear. V lost 6 bases and J lost 4, with 13 bases in between. The CDR3 extends over 13 amino acids. Germline V gene data show CDR1 as SGHDT and CDR2 as YYEEEE. The CDR3 DNA reads TGTGCCAGCACCGGCGGGGTTAGCACTGAAGCTTTCTTT. Encoded protein: CASTGGVSTEAFF.

This chain links TRBV11-2 with TRBJ1-1; TRBD1 matches at 10 bases. The germline V gene encodes CDR1 SGHAT and CDR2 FQNNGV. V lost 3 bases and J lost 6; bases outside the gene matches: 7. CDR3 length: 15 amino acids. CDR3 sequence: CASSFRDRGIAEAFF. The DNA of the CDR3 is TGTGCCAGCAGCTTCAGGGACAGGGGCATCGCTGAAGCTTTCTTT.